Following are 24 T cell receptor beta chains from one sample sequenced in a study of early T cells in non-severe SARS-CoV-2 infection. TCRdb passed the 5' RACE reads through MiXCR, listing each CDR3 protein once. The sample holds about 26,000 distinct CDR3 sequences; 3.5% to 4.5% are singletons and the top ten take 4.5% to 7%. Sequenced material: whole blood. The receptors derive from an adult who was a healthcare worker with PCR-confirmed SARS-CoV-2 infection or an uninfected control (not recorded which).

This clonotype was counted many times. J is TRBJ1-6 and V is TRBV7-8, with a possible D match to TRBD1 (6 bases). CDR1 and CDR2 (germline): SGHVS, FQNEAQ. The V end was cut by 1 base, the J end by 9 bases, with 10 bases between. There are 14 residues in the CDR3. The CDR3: CASSLGGAGSPLHF. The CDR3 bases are TGTGCCAGCAGCTTAGGGGGGGCCGGTTCACCCCTCCACTTT. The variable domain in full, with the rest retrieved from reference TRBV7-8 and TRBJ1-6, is GAGVSQSPRYKVAKRGQDVALRCDPISGHVSLFWYQQALGQGPEFLTYFQNEAQLDKSGLPSDRFFAERPEGSVSTLKIQRTQQEDSAVYLCASSLGGAGSPLHFGNGTRLTVT.

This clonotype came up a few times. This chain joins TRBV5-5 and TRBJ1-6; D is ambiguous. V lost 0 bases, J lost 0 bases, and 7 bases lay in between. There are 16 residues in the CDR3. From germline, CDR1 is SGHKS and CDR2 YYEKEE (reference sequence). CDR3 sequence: CASSLGAVSYNSPLHF. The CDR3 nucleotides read TGTGCCAGCAGCTTGGGGGCAGTCTCCTATAATTCACCCCTCCACTTT. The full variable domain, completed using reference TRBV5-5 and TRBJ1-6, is DAGVTQSPTHLIKTRGQQVTLRCSPISGHKSVSWYQQVLGQGPQFIFQYYEKEERGRGNFPDRFSARQFPNYSSELNVNALLLGDSALYLCASSLGAVSYNSPLHFGNGTRLTVT.

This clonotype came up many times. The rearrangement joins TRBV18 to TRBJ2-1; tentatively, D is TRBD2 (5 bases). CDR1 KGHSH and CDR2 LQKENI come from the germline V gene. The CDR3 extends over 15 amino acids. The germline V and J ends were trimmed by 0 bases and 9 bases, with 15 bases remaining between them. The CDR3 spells CASSPPGGRVGEQFF. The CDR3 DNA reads TGTGCCAGCTCACCACCCGGCGGGCGGGTGGGTGAGCAGTTCTTC.

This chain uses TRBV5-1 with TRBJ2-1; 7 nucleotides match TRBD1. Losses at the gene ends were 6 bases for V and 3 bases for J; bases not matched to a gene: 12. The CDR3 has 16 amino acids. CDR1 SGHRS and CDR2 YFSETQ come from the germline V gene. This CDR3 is CASTRGFRDSYNEQFF. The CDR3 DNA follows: TGCGCCAGCACAAGGGGTTTCCGGGACAGCTACAATGAGCAGTTCTTC.

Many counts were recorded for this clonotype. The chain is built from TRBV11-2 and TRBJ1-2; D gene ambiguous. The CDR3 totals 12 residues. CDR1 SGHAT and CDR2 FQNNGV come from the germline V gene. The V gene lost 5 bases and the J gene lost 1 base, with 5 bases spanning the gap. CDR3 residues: CASSLLNYGYTF. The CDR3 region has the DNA TGTGCCAGCAGCCTTCTTAACTATGGCTACACCTTC.

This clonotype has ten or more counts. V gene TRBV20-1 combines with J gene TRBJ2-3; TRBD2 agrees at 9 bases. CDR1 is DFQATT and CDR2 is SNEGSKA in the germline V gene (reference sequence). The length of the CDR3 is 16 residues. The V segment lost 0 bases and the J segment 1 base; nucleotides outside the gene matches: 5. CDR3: CSARDLAGGRTDTQYF. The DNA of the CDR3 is TGCAGTGCTAGAGATCTGGCGGGGGGGCGCACAGATACGCAGTATTTT.

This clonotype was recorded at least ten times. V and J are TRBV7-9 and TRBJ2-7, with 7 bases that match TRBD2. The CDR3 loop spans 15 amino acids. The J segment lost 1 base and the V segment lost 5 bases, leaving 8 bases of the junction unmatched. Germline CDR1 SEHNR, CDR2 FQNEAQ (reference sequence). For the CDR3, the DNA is TGTGCCAGCAGCCTCTATGCGGGGGATTCCTACGAGCAGTACTTC. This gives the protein CASSLYAGDSYEQYF. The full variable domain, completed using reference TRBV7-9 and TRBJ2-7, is DTGVSQNPRHKITKRGQNVTFRCDPISEHNRLYWYRQTLGQGPEFLTYFQNEAQLEKSRLLSDRFSAERPKGSFSTLEIQRTEQGDSAMYLCASSLYAGDSYEQYFGPGTRLTVT.

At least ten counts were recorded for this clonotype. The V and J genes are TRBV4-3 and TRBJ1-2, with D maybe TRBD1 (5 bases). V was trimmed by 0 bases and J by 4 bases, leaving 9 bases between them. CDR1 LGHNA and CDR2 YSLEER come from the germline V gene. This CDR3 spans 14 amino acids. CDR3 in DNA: TGCGCCAGCAGCCAAGAATCAGGGATCTATGGCTACACCTTC. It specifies CASSQESGIYGYTF.

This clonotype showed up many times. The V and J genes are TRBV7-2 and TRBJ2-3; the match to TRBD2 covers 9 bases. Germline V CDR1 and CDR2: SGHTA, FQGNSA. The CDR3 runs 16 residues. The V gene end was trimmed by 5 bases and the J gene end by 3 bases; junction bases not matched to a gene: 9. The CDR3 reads CASSPGLAVGTDTQYF. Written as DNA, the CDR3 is TGTGCCAGCAGCCCGGGACTAGCCGTTGGGACAGATACGCAGTATTTT.

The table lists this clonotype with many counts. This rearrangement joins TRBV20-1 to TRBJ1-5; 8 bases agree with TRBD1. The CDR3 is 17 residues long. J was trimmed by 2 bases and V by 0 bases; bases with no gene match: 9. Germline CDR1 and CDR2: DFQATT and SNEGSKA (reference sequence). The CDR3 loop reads CSARDWVGQAGNQPQHF. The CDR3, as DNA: TGCAGTGCTAGAGATTGGGTGGGACAGGCTGGCAATCAGCCCCAGCATTTT.

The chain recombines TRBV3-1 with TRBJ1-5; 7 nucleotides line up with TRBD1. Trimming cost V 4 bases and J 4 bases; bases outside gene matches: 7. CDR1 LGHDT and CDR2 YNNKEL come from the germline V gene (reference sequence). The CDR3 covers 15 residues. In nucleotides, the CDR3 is TGTGCCAGCAGCCCCGCGGACAGGAAAAATCAGCCCCAGCATTTT. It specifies CASSPADRKNQPQHF.

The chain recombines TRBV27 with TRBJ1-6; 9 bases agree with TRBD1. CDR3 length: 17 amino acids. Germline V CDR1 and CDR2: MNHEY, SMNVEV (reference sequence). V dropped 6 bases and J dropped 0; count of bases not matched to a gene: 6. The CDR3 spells CASRPGTGSSYNSPLHF. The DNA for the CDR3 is TGTGCCAGCAGGCCAGGGACAGGGAGCTCCTATAATTCACCCCTCCACTTT.

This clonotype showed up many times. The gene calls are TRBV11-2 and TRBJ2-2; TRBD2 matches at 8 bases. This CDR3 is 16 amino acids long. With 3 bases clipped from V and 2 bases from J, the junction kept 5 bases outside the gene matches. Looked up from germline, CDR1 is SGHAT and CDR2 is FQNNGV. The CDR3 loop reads CASSLIAGRNTGELFF. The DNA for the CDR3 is TGTGCCAGCAGCTTGATAGCGGGGCGAAACACCGGGGAGCTGTTTTTT. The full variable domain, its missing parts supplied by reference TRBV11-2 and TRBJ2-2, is EAGVAQSPRYKIIEKRQSVAFWCNPISGHATLYWYQQILGQGPKLLIQFQNNGVVDDSQLPKDRFSAERLKGVDSTLKIQPAKLEDSAVYLCASSLIAGRNTGELFFGEGSRLTVL.

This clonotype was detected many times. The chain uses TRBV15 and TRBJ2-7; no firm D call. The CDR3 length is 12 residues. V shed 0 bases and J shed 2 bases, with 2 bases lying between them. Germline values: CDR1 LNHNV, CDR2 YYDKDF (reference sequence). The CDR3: CATSRDAYEQYF. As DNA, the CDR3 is TGTGCCACCAGCAGAGATGCCTACGAGCAGTACTTC.

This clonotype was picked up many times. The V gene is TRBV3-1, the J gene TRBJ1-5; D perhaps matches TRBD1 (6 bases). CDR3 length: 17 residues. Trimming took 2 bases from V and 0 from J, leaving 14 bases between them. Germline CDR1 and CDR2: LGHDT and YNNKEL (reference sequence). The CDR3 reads CASSQWAGADSNQPQHF. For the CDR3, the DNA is TGTGCCAGCAGCCAATGGGCAGGGGCTGATAGCAATCAGCCCCAGCATTTT.

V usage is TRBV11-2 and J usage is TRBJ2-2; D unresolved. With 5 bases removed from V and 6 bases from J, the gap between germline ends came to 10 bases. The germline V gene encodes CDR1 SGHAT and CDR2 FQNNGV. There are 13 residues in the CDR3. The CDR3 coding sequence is TGTGCCAGCAGCCCCGTAGCTTCCGGGGAGCTGTTTTTT. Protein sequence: CASSPVASGELFF.

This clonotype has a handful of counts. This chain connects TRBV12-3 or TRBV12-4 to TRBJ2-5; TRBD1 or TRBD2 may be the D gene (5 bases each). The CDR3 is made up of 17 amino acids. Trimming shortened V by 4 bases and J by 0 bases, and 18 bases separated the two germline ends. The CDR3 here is CASSSQQGPTYQETQYF. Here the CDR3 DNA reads TGTGCCAGCAGTTCACAGCAGGGACCTACGTACCAAGAGACCCAGTACTTC.

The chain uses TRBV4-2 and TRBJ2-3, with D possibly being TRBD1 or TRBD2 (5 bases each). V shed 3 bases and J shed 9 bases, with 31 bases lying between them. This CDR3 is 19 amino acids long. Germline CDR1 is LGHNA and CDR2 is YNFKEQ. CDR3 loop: CASSHQWVSGRPTSETQYF. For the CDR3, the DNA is TGTGCCAGCAGCCATCAGTGGGTTTCGGGACGCCCCACCTCGGAGACGCAGTATTTT.

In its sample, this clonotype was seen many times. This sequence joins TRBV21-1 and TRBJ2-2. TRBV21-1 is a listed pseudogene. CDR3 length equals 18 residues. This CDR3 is CASSKRGDITFYTGELFF. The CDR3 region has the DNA TGTGCCAGCAGCAAAAGAGGAGATATCACATTTTACACCGGGGAGCTGTTTTTT.

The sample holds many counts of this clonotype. CDR3 sequence: CASSRGTPGDIQYF. For the CDR3, the DNA is TGTGCCAGCAGCAGAGGGACCCCTGGGGACATTCAGTACTTC. The chain joins TRBV5-4 to TRBJ2-4; the D gene could be TRBD1 or TRBD2 (5 bases each). Trimming stripped 4 bases from V and 8 bases from J, with 16 bases between. Germline CDR1 and CDR2: SGHNT and YYREEE (reference sequence). CDR3 length: 14 amino acids.

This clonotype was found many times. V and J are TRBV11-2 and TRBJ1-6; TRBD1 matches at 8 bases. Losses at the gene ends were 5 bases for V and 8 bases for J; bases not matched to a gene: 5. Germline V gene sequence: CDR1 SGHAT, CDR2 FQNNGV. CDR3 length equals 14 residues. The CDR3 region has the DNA TGTGCCAGCAGCCAGTACAGGGGGGATTCACCCCTCCACTTT. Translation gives CASSQYRGDSPLHF.

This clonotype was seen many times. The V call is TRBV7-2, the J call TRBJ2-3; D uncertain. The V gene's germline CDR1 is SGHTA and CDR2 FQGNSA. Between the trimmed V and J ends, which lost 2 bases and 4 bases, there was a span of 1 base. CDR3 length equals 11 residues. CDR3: CASSLPDTQYF. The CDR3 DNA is TGTGCCAGCAGCTTACCAGATACGCAGTATTTT.

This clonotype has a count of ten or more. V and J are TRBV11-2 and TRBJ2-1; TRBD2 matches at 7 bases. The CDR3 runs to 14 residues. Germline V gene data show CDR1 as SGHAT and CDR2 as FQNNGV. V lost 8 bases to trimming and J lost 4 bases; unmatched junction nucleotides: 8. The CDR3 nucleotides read TGTGCCAGCGGGAGGGCGGGGATTTACAATGAGCAGTTCTTC. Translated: CASGRAGIYNEQFF.

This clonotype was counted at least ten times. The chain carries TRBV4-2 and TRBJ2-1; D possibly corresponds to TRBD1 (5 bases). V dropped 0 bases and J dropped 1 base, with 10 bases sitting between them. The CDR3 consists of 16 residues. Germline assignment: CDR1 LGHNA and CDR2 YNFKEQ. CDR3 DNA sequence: TGTGCCAGCAGCCAAGACGGAACAGGTTCCTACAATGAGCAGTTCTTC. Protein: CASSQDGTGSYNEQFF.